The table lists the clone carrying this T cell receptor beta chain with a count of one. This sample is drawn from a study of technical replicates of blood from several donors. Sequenced by immunoSEQ multiplex PCR; TCRdb stores in-frame clones only, minus some. The sample yields some 87,000 clones, approximately 93% seen once. Per germline, CDR1 PRHDT and CDR2 FYEKMQ (reference sequence). CDR3 size: 14 residues. Trimming stripped 4 bases from V and 13 bases from J, with 19 bases between. The sample was T cells isolated from PBMCs. The sequence came from a human donor in good health. This sequence joins TRBV13 and TRBJ1-4; a possible D gene is TRBD1 (5 bases). CDR3 bases: TGTGCCAGCAGCTCGTCCGGGCCAGCAAGGGGACTGTTTTTT. This translates into CASSSSGPARGLFF.